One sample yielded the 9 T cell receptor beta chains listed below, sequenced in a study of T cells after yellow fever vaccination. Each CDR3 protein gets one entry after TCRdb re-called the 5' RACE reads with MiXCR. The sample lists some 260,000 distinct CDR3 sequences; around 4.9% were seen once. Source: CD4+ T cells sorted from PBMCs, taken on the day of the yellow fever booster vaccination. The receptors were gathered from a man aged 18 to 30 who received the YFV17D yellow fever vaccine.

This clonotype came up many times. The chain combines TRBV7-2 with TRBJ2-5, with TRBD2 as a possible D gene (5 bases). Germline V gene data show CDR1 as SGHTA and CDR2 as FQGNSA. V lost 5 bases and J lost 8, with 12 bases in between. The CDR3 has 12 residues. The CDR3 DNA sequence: TGTGCCAGCAGCCCGGACTTACGCACCCAGTACTTC. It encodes CASSPDLRTQYF.

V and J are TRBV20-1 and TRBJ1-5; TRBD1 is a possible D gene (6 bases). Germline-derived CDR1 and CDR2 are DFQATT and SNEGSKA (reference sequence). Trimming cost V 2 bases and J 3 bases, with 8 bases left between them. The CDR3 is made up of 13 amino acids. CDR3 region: CSARTGPNQPQHF. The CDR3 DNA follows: TGCAGTGCTAGAACAGGGCCCAATCAGCCCCAGCATTTT.

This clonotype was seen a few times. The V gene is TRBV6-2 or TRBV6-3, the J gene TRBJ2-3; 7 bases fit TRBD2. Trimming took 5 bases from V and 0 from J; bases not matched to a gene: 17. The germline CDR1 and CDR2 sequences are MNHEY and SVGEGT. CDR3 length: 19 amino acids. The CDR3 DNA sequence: TGTGCCAGCAGTAGGGGCCTAGCGGCGCCGAAGCCTAGCACAGATACGCAGTATTTT. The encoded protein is CASSRGLAAPKPSTDTQYF.

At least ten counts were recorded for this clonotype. This chain's CDR3 is CASSLGDRNQPQHF. The DNA for the CDR3 is TGTGCCAGCAGCTTGGGGGACCGGAATCAGCCCCAGCATTTT. V and J are TRBV5-5 and TRBJ1-5, with a weak D call TRBD1 (5 bases). The CDR3 runs 14 residues. Germline V gene sequence: CDR1 SGHKS, CDR2 YYEKEE (reference sequence). With 0 bases removed from V and 4 bases from J, the gap between germline ends came to 8 bases.

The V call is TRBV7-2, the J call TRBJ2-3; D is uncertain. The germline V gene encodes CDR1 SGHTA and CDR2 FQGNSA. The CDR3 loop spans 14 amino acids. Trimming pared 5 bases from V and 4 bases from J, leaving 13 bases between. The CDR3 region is CASSARTIPDTQYF. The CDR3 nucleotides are TGTGCCAGCAGCGCCCGGACCATTCCAGATACGCAGTATTTT. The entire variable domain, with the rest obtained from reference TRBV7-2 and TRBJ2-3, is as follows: GAGVSQSPSNKVTEKGKDVELRCDPISGHTALYWYRQSLGQGLEFLIYFQGNSAPDKSGLPSDRFSAERTGGSVSTLTIQRTQQEDSAVYLCASSARTIPDTQYFGPGTRLTVL.

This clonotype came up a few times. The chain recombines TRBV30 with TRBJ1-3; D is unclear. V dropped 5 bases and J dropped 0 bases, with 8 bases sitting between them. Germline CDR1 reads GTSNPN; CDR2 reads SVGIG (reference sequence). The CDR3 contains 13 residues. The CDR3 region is CAWAGSSGNTIYF. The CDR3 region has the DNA TGTGCCTGGGCAGGAAGCTCTGGAAACACCATATATTTT.

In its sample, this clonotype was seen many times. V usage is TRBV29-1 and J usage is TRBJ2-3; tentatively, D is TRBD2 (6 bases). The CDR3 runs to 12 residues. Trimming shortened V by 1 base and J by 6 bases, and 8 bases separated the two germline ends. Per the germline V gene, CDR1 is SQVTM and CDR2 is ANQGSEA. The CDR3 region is CSVEAGVDTQYF. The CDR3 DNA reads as TGCAGCGTTGAAGCGGGGGTGGATACGCAGTATTTT.

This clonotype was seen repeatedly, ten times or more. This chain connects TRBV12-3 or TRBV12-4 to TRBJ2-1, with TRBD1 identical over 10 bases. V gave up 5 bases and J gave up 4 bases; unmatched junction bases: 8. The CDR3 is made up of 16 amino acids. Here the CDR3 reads CASSTRDRGWYNEQFF. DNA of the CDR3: TGTGCCAGCAGTACCCGGGACAGGGGTTGGTACAATGAGCAGTTCTTC.

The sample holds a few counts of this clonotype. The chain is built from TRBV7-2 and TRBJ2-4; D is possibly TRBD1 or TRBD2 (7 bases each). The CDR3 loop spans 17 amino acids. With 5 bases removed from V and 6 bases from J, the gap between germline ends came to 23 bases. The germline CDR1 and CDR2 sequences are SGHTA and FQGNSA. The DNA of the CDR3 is TGTGCCAGCAGCACCCGGGGAGGGGGCATCTTAAGAAACATTCAGTACTTC. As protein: CASSTRGGGILRNIQYF.